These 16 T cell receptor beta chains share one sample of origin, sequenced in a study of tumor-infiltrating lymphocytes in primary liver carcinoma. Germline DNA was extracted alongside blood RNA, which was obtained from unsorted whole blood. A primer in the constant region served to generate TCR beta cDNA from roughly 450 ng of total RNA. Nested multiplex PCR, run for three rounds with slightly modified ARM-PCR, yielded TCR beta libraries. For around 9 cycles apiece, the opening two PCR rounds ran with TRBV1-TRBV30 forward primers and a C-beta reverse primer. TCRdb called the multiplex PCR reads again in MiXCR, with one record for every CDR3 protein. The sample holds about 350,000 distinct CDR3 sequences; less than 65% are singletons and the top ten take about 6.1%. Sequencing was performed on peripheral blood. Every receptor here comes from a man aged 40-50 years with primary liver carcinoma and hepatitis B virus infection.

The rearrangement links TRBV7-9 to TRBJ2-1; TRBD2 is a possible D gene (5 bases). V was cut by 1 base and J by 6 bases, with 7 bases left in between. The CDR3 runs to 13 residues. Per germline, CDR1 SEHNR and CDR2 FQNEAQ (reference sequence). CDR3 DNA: TGTGCCAGCAGCTTAGTAGAGGGCAATGAGCAGTTCTTC. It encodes CASSLVEGNEQFF.

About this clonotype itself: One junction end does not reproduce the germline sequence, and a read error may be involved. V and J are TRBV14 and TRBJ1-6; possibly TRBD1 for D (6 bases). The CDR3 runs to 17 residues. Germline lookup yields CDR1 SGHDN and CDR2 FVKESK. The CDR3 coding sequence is TGTGCCAGCAGCCAAGATCCAGGGGCCGGAGGAAGTTCACCTCTCCACTTT. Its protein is CASSQDPGAGGSSPLHF.

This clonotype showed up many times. CDR3 in amino acids: CASSQPTSGSTDTQYF. In DNA form, the CDR3 reads TGCGCCAGCAGCCAACCGACTAGCGGGAGCACAGATACGCAGTATTTT. The chain is built from TRBV4-1 and TRBJ2-3; 10 nucleotides line up with TRBD2. The CDR3 contains 16 residues. The V and J ends lost 2 bases and 0 bases, in that order; junction bases with no gene match: 2. Germline assignment: CDR1 MGHRA and CDR2 YSYEKL.

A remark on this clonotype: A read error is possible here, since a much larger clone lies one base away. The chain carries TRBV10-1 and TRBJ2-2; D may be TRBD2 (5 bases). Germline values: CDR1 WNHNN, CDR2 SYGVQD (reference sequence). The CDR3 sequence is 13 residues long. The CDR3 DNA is TGCGCCAGCAGTGAGCGGACCACCGGGGAGCTGTTGTTT. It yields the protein CASSERTTGELLF.

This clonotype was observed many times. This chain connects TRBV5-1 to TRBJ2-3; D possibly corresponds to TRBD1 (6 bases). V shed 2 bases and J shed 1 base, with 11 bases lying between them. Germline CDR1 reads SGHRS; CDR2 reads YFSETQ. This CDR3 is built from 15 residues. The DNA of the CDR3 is TGCGCCAGCAGCTTACAGGGTCTCGGCACAGATACGCAGTATTTT. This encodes CASSLQGLGTDTQYF.

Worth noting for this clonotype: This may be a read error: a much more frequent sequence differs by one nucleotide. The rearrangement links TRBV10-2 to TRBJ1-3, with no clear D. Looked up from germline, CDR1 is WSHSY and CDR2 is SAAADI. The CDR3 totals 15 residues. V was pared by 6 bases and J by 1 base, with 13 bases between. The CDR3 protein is CASSTWTTSGNTIYF. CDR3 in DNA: TGCGCCAGCAGCACCTGGACCACATCTGGAAACACCATATATTTT.

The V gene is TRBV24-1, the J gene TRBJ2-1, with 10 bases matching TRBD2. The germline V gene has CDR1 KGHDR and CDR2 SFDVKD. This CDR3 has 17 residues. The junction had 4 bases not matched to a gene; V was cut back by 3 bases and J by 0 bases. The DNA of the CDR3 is TGTGCCACCAGTGATCACTCTAGCGGGAGCTCCTACAATGAGCAGTTCTTC. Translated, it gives CATSDHSSGSSYNEQFF.

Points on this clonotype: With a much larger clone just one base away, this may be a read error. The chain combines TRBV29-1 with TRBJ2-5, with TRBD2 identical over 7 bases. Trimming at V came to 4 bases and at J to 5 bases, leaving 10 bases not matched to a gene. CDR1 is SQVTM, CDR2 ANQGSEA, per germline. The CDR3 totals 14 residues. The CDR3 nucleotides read TGCAGCGTTGGGGGCGGGGGAATGGAGGAGACCCAGTACTTC. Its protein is CSVGGGGMEETQYF. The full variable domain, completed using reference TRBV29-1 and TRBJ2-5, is SAVISQKPSRDICQRGTSLTIQCQVDSQVTMMFWYRQQPGQSLTLIATANQGSEATYESGFVIDKFPISRPNLTFSTLTVSNMSPEDSSIYLCSVGGGGMEETQYFGPGTRLLVL.

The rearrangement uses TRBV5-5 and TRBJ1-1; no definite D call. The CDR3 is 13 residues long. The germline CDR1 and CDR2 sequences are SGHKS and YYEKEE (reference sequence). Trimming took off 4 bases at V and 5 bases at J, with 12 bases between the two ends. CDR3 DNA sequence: TGTGCCAGCAGCCAGCGGCCCACGACTGAAGCTTTCTTT. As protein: CASSQRPTTEAFF.

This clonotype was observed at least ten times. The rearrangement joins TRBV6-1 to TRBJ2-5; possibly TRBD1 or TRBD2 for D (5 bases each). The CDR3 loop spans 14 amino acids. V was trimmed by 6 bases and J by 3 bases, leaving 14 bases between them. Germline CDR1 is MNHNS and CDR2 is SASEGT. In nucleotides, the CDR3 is TGTGCCAGCAGGACCGGGACCACCAAAGAGACCCAGTACTTC. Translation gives CASRTGTTKETQYF.

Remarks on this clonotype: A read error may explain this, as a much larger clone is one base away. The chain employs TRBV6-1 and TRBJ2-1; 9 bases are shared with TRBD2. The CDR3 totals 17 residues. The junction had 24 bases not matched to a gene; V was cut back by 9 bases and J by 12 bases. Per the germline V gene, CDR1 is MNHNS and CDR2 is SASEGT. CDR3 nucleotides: TGTGCCAGTACCGGACTAGCGCCTACTCAGGGGTGTTTTAGGCAGTTCTTC. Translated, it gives CASTGLAPTQGCFRQFF.

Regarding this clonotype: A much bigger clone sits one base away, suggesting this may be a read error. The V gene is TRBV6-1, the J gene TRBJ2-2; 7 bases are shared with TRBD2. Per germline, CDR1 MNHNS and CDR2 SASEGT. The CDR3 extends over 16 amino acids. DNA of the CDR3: TGTGCCAGCTCGATATCCCGGCGGGAGAACACCGGGGAGCCGTTTTTT. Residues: CASSISRRENTGEPFF.

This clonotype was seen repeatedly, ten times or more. The CDR3 region is CASSYGETGRRGYTF. Written as DNA, the CDR3 is TGTGCCAGCAGTTACGGGGAAACAGGGCGTCGGGGCTACACCTTC. The genes are TRBV6-5 and TRBJ1-2; tentatively, D is TRBD1 (6 bases). This CDR3 contains 15 residues. The germline V gene has CDR1 MNHEY and CDR2 SVGAGI. V was pared by 2 bases and J by 8 bases, with 18 bases between.

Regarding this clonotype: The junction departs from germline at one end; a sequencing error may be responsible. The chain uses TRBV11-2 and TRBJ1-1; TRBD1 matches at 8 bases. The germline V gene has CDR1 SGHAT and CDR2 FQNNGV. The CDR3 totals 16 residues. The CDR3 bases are TGTGCCAGTAGCTTAGGCTACAGGGGGACGGGATCTGAAGCTTTCTTT. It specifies CASSLGYRGTGSEAFF.

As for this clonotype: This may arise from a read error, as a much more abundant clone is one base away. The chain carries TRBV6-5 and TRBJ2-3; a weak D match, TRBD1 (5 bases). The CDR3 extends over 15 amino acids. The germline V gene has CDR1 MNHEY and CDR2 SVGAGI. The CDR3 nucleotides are TGTACCAGCAGTTACTCGTTCCAGGGCCCAGATACGCAGTATTTT. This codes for CTSSYSFQGPDTQYF.

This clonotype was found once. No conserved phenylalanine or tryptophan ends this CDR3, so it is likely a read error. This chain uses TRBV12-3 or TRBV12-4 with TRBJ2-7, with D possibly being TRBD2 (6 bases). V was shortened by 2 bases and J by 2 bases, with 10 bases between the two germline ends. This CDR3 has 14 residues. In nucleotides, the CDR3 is TGTGCCAGCAGTTTACTGGGACTCGCCTACGAGCAGTACTAC. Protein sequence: CASSLLGLAYEQYY.